The rows below give T cell receptor beta chains drawn from one sample of a study of beta chain features in type 1 diabetes. The repertoire was sequenced with immunoSEQ multiplex PCR; TCRdb's copy has only in-frame clones and lacks some. Found here are approximately 50,000 clones, 60% to 70% of them singletons; the top ten hold over 0.25%. The specimen sequenced was stem cell memory CD4+ T cells from blood. The origin of the receptors is a woman aged 25 to 39 with type 1 diabetes. Both conserved end residues are part of each CDR3. The order of the fields is clone size, V gene, J gene, D gene, CDR3 DNA, CDR3 protein. The D gene is left open where the match is weak. Not all rows give a size; the values are once, few, many and, for expanded clones, a class.

clone size: .; V gene: TRBV30; J gene: TRBJ2-7; D gene: TRBD1; CDR3 DNA: TGTGCCTCCGGGACAGCAATCTACGAGCAGTACTTC; CDR3 protein: CASGTAIYEQYF
clone size: few; V gene: TRBV30; J gene: TRBJ2-1; D gene: .; CDR3 DNA: TGTGCCTGGACTCGAACCTACAGTGAGCAGTTCTTC; CDR3 protein: CAWTRTYSEQFF
clone size: once; V gene: TRBV7-3; J gene: TRBJ2-1; D gene: TRBD1; CDR3 DNA: TGTGCCAGCAGCTCCGCCCCCGGGACAGGGGTTGTTGAGCAGTTCTTC; CDR3 protein: CASSSAPGTGVVEQFF
clone size: .; V gene: TRBV7-3; J gene: TRBJ2-1; D gene: .; CDR3 DNA: TGTGCCAGCAGCCTCTCCTCGAGCTCCTACAATGAGCAGTTCTTC; CDR3 protein: CASSLSSSSYNEQFF
clone size: .; V gene: TRBV30; J gene: TRBJ2-1; D gene: TRBD2; CDR3 DNA: TGTGCCTGGAGTGTTGGGCTAGCGGGATCAAATGAGCAGTTCTTC; CDR3 protein: CAWSVGLAGSNEQFF
clone size: .; V gene: TRBV7-9; J gene: TRBJ1-1; D gene: .; CDR3 DNA: TGTGCCAGCAGCTTAACAACAAGTTCTGAAGCTTTCTTT; CDR3 protein: CASSLTTSSEAFF
clone size: .; V gene: TRBV18; J gene: TRBJ1-5; D gene: .; CDR3 DNA: TGTGCCAGCTCCCTACAGGGTAATCAGCCCCAGCATTTT; CDR3 protein: CASSLQGNQPQHF
clone size: .; V gene: TRBV7-3; J gene: TRBJ2-3; D gene: .; CDR3 DNA: TGTGCCAGCAGCTCAACGACAGGCACAGATACGCAGTATTTT; CDR3 protein: CASSSTTGTDTQYF
clone size: .; V gene: TRBV4-2; J gene: TRBJ2-7; D gene: .; CDR3 DNA: TGTGCCAGCAGCCAAGATCCCCGTGGGAGGCCCGGACGTTACGAGCAGTACTTC; CDR3 protein: CASSQDPRGRPGRYEQYF
clone size: .; V gene: TRBV19; J gene: TRBJ2-1; D gene: .; CDR3 DNA: TGTGCCAGTAGTATGGGTAGGCAGGGGTCTAGCAGGGGCAATGAGCAGTTCTTC; CDR3 protein: CASSMGRQGSSRGNEQFF
clone size: .; V gene: TRBV6-1; J gene: TRBJ2-7; D gene: TRBD1; CDR3 DNA: TGTGCCAGCAGTGGGTTTACAGGGGGCCCCTCCTACGAGCAGTACTTC; CDR3 protein: CASSGFTGGPSYEQYF
clone size: .; V gene: TRBV11-3; J gene: TRBJ2-1; D gene: .; CDR3 DNA: TGTGCCAGCAGCTTAGACAGGATCTATCTCGACAATGAGCAGTTCTTC; CDR3 protein: CASSLDRIYLDNEQFF
clone size: .; V gene: TRBV7-9; J gene: TRBJ1-1; D gene: .; CDR3 DNA: TGTGCCAGCACAAGAGGGGCGGGGGACACTGAAGCTTTCTTT; CDR3 protein: CASTRGAGDTEAFF
clone size: .; V gene: TRBV5-1; J gene: TRBJ2-7; D gene: TRBD1; CDR3 DNA: TGCGCCAGCAGCACCCCCGGACAGGCCTTCTCCTACGAGCAGTACTTC; CDR3 protein: CASSTPGQAFSYEQYF
clone size: .; V gene: TRBV5-1; J gene: TRBJ2-2; D gene: TRBD1; CDR3 DNA: TGCGCCAGCAGCTCTGGGACAGTGAACACCGGGGAGCTGTTTTTT; CDR3 protein: CASSSGTVNTGELFF
clone size: few; V gene: TRBV4-2; J gene: TRBJ1-4; D gene: TRBD1; CDR3 DNA: TGTGCCAGCAGCCAAGGCTCAGCAGGGGGAACTAATGAAAAACTGTTTTTT; CDR3 protein: CASSQGSAGGTNEKLFF